Shown below are 13 T cell receptor beta chains from a single sample sequenced in a study of blood T cell repertoires in COVID-19 (dated by TCRdb to about 2020). Preparation of the library involved the immunoSEQ multiplex PCR assay. TCRdb stores this immuneACCESS table with in-frame sequences only. Part of the clones is absent; in the studies checked, under half of the shortfall reflects unresolved V genes, and no reason is known for the rest. This sample is represented by tens of thousands of clones; 84% of them were singletons. Around 1.4% of the sample is taken by the ten largest. The sequenced material came from peripheral blood. Source of these receptors: a man in his fifties or sixties with acute or convalescent COVID-19.

The V gene is TRBV9, the J gene TRBJ2-5; 11 bases are a match to TRBD1. Germline trimming cut 4 bases from V and 2 bases from J; bases unmatched to any gene: 7. Germline V lookup: CDR1 SGDLS, CDR2 YYNGEE. The CDR3 contains 16 residues. This chain's CDR3 is CASSSRGDRGQETQYF. CDR3 sequence (DNA): TGTGCCAGCAGCTCCCGAGGGGACAGGGGGCAAGAGACCCAGTACTTC.

This clone occurred a few times. The V call is TRBV3-1 (or the pseudogene TRBV3-2), the J call TRBJ1-3; D remains unclear. The CDR3 sequence is 14 residues long. V shed 5 bases and J shed 0 bases, with 8 bases lying between them. Germline V CDR1 and CDR2: LGHDT, YNNKEL (reference sequence). The CDR3 reads CASSWADSGNTIYF. DNA of the CDR3: TGTGCCAGCAGCTGGGCAGACTCTGGAAACACCATATATTTT.

The rearrangement joins TRBV3-1 (or the pseudogene TRBV3-2) to TRBJ1-2, with D perhaps TRBD1 (5 bases). V was shortened by 3 bases and J by 1 base, with 9 bases between the two germline ends. The CDR3 is 14 amino acids. The germline V gene encodes CDR1 LGHDT and CDR2 YNNKEL (reference sequence). The CDR3 DNA reads as TGTGCCAGCAGCCACCGGGGGGTTAACTATGGCTACACCTTC. Its protein product is CASSHRGVNYGYTF.

J is TRBJ1-4 and V is TRBV15, with no clear D. The ends were cut back, 8 bases at V and 3 bases at J, with 13 bases in the middle. CDR1 is LNHNV and CDR2 is YYDKDF in the germline V gene (reference sequence). The CDR3 loop spans 14 amino acids. CDR3 sequence (DNA): TGTGCCACCGCCGCGATTCTTGCTAATGAAAAACTGTTTTTT. Residues: CATAAILANEKLFF.

This clone was recorded a few times. This chain connects TRBV2 to TRBJ2-1; D might be TRBD1 (6 bases). Germline values: CDR1 SNHLY, CDR2 FYNNEI. V dropped 4 bases and J dropped 7 bases, with 14 bases sitting between them. The CDR3 extends over 14 amino acids. CDR3 region: CASSADSSLNEQFF. CDR3 nucleotides: TGTGCCAGCAGTGCGGACAGTTCCCTGAATGAGCAGTTCTTC.

The gene calls are TRBV19 and TRBJ1-3, with D uncertain. CDR1 and CDR2 from the germline V gene are LNHDA and SQIVND (reference sequence). This CDR3 is built from 14 residues. V shed 7 bases and J shed 0 bases, with 10 bases lying between them. The CDR3, as DNA: TGTGCCAGTATCCAGGATCTCTCTGGAAACACCATATATTTT. Residues: CASIQDLSGNTIYF.

This clone was counted a few times. V gene TRBV4-1 combines with J gene TRBJ2-7, with D tentatively TRBD2 (6 bases). Germline assignment: CDR1 MGHRA and CDR2 YSYEKL. This CDR3 contains 13 residues. V dropped 1 base and J dropped 3 bases, with 7 bases sitting between them. The CDR3 here is CASSQASDYEQYF. CDR3 bases: TGCGCCAGCAGCCAAGCTAGCGACTACGAGCAGTACTTC.

This chain joins TRBV4-3 and TRBJ1-2; TRBD1 matches at 8 bases. CDR3 size: 14 residues. CDR1 is LGHNA, CDR2 YSLEER, per germline. Trimming at V came to 1 base and at J to 3 bases, leaving 1 base not matched to a gene. The CDR3 DNA follows: TGCGCCAGCAGCCAAGGACAGGGGCACTATGGCTACACCTTC. It specifies CASSQGQGHYGYTF.

V gene TRBV27 combines with J gene TRBJ1-2; D is ambiguous. Germline-derived CDR1 and CDR2 are MNHEY and SMNVEV (reference sequence). CDR3 size: 14 residues. V lost 3 bases and J lost 4, with 12 bases in between. The CDR3 region is CASSFHEGGYGYTF. CDR3 DNA: TGTGCCAGCAGTTTCCATGAGGGTGGCTATGGCTACACCTTC.

The chain links TRBV29-1 to TRBJ2-7; 16 bases agree with TRBD2. Germline loops: CDR1 SQVTM, CDR2 ANQGSEA. V shed 6 bases and J 6 bases; nucleotides not matched to a gene: 14. The CDR3 loop spans 17 amino acids. DNA for the CDR3: TGCAGCGTAACCGGGACTAGCGGGAGGGCCTATCTTACCGAGCAGTACTTC. Its protein product is CSVTGTSGRAYLTEQYF.

The chain employs TRBV5-1 and TRBJ2-3, with 12 bases lining up with TRBD2. CDR3 length equals 17 residues. The V gene end was trimmed by 0 bases and the J gene end by 4 bases; junction bases not matched to a gene: 6. Germline CDR1 is SGHRS and CDR2 is YFSETQ. DNA of the CDR3: TGCGCCAGCAGCTTGGCCGCAGCTAGCGGGAGGGCAGATACGCAGTATTTT. Its translation is CASSLAAASGRADTQYF.

The chain links TRBV4-2 to TRBJ2-5, with 10 bases that match TRBD2. Germline V gives CDR1 LGHNA, CDR2 YNFKEQ. V shed 1 base and J 5 bases; nucleotides not matched to a gene: 16. The CDR3 extends over 19 amino acids. The CDR3: CASSQVSSGGDTPWETQYF. CDR3 DNA: TGTGCCAGCAGCCAAGTATCCAGCGGGGGGGACACCCCTTGGGAGACCCAGTACTTC.

The chain recombines TRBV4-1 with TRBJ2-2, with 9 bases matching TRBD1. The germline CDR1 and CDR2 sequences are MGHRA and YSYEKL. The CDR3 is 15 amino acids. V gave up 2 bases and J gave up 7 bases; unmatched junction bases: 5. CDR3 coding DNA: TGCGCCAGCAGCCAACGCACAGGGGGCATCGGGGAGCTGTTTTTT. Protein: CASSQRTGGIGELFF.